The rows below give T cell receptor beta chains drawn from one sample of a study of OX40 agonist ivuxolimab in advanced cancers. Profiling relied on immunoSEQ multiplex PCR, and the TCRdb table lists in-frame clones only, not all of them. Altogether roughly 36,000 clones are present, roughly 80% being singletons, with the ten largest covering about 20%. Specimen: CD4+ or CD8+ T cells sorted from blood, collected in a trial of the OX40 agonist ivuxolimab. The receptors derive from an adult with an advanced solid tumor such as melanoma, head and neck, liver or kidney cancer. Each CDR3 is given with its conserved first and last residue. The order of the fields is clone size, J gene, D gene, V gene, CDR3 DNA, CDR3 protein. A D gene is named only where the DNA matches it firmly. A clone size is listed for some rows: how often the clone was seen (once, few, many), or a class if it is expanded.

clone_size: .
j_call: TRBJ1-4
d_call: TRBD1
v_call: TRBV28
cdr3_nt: TGTGCCAGCAGACGGGACAGGCCGTCTGAAAAACTGTTTTTT
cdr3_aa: CASRRDRPSEKLFF

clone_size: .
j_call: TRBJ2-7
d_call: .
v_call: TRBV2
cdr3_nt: TGTGCCAGCAGCTGGTTACGGACCTACGAGCAGTACTTC
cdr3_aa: CASSWLRTYEQYF

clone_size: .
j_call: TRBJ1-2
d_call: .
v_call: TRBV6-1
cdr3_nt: TGTGCCAGCAGTGAAGCTTCGACAGGTCGAAGCTATGGCTACACCTTC
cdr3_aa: CASSEASTGRSYGYTF

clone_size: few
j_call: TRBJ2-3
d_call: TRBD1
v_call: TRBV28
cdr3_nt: TGTGCCAGCAGCCCACAGGGGGCCACAGATACGCAGTATTTT
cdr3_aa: CASSPQGATDTQYF

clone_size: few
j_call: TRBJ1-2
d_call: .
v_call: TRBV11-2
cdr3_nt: TGTGCCAGCAGCTTAACGGGATTTAATGGCTACACCTTC
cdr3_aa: CASSLTGFNGYTF

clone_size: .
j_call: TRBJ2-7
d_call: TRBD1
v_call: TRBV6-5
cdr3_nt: TGTGCCAGCAGTGCCGGGACAGGGGCCCACGAGCAGTACTTC
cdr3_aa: CASSAGTGAHEQYF

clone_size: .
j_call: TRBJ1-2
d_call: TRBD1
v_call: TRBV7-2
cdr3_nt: TGTGCCAGCAGCTTAGCGCGGACAGGGGTTGACTATGGCTACACCTTC
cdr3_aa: CASSLARTGVDYGYTF

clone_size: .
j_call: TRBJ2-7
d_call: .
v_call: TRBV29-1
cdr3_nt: TGCAGCGCACGGACAGGGAGGGTTTACGAGCAGTACTTC
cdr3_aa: CSARTGRVYEQYF

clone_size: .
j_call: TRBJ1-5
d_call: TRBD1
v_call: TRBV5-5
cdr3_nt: TGTGCCAGCAGTTCTGATCCCCCCGGGACAGTCAATCAGCCCCAGCATTTT
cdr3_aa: CASSSDPPGTVNQPQHF

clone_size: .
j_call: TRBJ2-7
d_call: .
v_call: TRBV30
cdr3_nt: TGTGCCTGGAGTTCCGGGAACGAGCAGTACTTC
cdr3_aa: CAWSSGNEQYF

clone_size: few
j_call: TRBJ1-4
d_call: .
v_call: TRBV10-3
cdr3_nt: TGTGCCATCAGTGAGTCAGGACCCCTCTCAACTAATGAAAAACTGTTTTTT
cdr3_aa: CAISESGPLSTNEKLFF

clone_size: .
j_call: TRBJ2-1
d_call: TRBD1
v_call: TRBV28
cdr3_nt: TGTGCCAGCAGGGGGCGTGGGACAGGGACTGTAAATGAGCAGTTCTTC
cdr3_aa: CASRGRGTGTVNEQFF

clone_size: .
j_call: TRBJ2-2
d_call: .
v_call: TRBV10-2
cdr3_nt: TGCGCCAGCACTTGGGGTAGCACCGGGGAGCTGTTTTTT
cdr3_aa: CASTWGSTGELFF

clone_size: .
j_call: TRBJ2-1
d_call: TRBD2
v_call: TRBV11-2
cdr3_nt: TGTGCCAGCAGCCCGACTAGCGGGAGGGCCCGTAATGAGCAGTTCTTC
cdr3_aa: CASSPTSGRARNEQFF

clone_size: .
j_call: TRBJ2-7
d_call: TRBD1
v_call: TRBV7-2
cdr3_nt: TGTGCCAGCAGCGAGCCCGGGACAGGTACCGAGCAGTACTTC
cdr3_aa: CASSEPGTGTEQYF

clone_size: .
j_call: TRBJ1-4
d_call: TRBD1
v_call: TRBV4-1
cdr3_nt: TGCGCCAGCAGCCAGCCAGGGACAGGGGTTGGTGAAAAACTGTTTTTT
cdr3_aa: CASSQPGTGVGEKLFF

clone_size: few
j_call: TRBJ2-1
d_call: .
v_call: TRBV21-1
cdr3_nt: TGTGCCAGCAGCCAGTCTAGTCCCAAGACCTCTTACAATGAGCAGTTCTTC
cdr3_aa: CASSQSSPKTSYNEQFF

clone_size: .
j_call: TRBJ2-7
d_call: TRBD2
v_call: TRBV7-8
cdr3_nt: TGTGCCAGCAGCCAGAGACCGGGACTAGGCGACGAGCAGTACTTC
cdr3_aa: CASSQRPGLGDEQYF

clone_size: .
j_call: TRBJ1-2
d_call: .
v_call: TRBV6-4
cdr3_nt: TGTGCCAGCAGTTACTCGGGACTCGGAAACGGCCAGGGGAGTGGCTACACCTTC
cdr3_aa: CASSYSGLGNGQGSGYTF

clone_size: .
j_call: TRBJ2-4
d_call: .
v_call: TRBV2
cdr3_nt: TGTGCCAGCAGAAGAGGGACGGCGCGAGCCAAAAACATTCAGTACTTC
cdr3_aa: CASRRGTARAKNIQYF

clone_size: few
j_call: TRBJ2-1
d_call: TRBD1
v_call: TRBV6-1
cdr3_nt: TGTGCCAGCAGTGAAATGGACAGGGGATACAATGAGCAGTTCTTC
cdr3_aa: CASSEMDRGYNEQFF

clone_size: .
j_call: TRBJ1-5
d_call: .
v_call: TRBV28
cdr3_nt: TGTGCCAGCAGTTTCGGACACCGCAATCAGCCCCAGCATTTT
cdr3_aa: CASSFGHRNQPQHF

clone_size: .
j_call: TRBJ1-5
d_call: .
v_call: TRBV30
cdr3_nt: TGTGCCTGGAGTCATCAGGGGTTAGAAAGCAATCAGCCCCAGCATTTT
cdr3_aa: CAWSHQGLESNQPQHF

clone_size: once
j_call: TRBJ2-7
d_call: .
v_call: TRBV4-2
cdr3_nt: TGTGCCAGCAGCGATAAAGCCTACGAGCAGTACTTC
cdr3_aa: CASSDKAYEQYF

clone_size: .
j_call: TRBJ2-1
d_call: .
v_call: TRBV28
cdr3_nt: TGTGCCAGCAGTTTAATCGGGGACGAGCAGTTCTTC
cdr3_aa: CASSLIGDEQFF

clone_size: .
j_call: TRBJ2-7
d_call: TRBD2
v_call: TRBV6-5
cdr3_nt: TGTGCCAGCAGTTACCAAGGACTAGCTAGCGAGCAGTACTTC
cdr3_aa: CASSYQGLASEQYF

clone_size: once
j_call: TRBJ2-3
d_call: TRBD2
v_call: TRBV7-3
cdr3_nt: TGTGCCAGCAGCTCTAGCGGGCATAGCACAGATACGCAGTATTTT
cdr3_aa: CASSSSGHSTDTQYF

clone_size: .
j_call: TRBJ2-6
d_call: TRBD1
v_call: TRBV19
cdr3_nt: TGTGCCAGTCGTACCGCTGGGACAGGGTTCCCTGGGGCCAACGTCCTGACTTTC
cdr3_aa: CASRTAGTGFPGANVLTF

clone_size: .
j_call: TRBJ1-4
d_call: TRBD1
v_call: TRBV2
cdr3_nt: TGTGCCAGCAGGGGGACAGACACAACTAATGAAAAACTGTTTTTT
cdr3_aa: CASRGTDTTNEKLFF

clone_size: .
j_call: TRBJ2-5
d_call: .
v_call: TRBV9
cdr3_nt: TGTGCCAGCAGCGAACTACGGGGACTTGGCGAGGAGACCCAGTACTTC
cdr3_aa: CASSELRGLGEETQYF

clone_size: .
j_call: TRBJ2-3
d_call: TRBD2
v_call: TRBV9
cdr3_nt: TGTGCCAGCAGCGTAGGAATCATAGCGGGTGGTTCAGATACGCAGTATTTT
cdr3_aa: CASSVGIIAGGSDTQYF

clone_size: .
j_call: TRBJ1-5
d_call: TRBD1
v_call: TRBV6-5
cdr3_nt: TGTGCCAGCAGTCGACAGGGGAATCAGCCCCAGCATTTT
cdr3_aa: CASSRQGNQPQHF

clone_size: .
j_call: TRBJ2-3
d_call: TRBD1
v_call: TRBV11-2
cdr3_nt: TGTGCCAGCAGCCTCTGGACAGGGGAGATCACAGATACGCAGTATTTT
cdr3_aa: CASSLWTGEITDTQYF

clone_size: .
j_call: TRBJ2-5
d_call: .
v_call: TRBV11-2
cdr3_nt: TGTGCCAGCGGGCCAGGAACGCAAGAGACCCAGTACTTC
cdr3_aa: CASGPGTQETQYF

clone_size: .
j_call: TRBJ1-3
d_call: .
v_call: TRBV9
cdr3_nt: TGTGCCAGCAGCGTAGGTCGAGGGGGATCAACCTCTGGAAACACCATATATTTT
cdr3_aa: CASSVGRGGSTSGNTIYF

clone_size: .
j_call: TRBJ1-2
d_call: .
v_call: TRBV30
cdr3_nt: TGTGCGCTGTCGGGGGTAGTGGACTATGGCTACACCTTC
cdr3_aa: CALSGVVDYGYTF

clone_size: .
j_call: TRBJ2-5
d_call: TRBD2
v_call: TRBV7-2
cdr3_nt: TGTGCCAGCAGCTTAGGACTAGCGGGAGTGGGGGGCCAAGAGACCCAGTACTTC
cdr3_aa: CASSLGLAGVGGQETQYF

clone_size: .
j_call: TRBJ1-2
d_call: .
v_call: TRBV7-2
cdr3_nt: TGTGCCAGCAGCTTGCACAGGGAGGACTATGGCTACACCTTC
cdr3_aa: CASSLHREDYGYTF

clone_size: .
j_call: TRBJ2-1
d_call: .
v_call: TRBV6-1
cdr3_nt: TGTGCCAGCACCGGCAGCTCCTACAATGAGCAGTTCTTC
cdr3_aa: CASTGSSYNEQFF

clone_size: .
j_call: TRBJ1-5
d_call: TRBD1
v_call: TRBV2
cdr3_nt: TGTGCCAGTCTGGACAGGGGGAGTCAGCCCCAGCATTTT
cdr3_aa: CASLDRGSQPQHF

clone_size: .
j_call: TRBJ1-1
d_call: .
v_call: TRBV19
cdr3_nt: TGTGCCAGTAGTTCCATAAATCAGGGCACTGAAGCTTTCTTT
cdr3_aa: CASSSINQGTEAFF

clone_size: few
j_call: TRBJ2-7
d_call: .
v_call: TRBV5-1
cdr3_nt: TGCGCCAGCAGCTTGGATGTCGGTAAAGGCATCGGCGAGCAGTACTTC
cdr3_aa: CASSLDVGKGIGEQYF

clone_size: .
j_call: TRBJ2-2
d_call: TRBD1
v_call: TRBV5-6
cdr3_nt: TGTGCCAGCAGCTTTTTGGGACAGACCACCGGGGAGCTGTTTTTT
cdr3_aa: CASSFLGQTTGELFF

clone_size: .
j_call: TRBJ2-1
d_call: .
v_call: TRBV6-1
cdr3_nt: TGTGCCAGCAGTGAAGCACAACACGCGGCGCATGAGCAGTTCTTC
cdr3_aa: CASSEAQHAAHEQFF

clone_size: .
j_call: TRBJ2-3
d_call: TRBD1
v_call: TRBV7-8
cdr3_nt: TGTGCCAGCAGCTTAGGCAGGGGGCTAAGTTTGGTTATCACAGATACGCAGTATTTT
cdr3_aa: CASSLGRGLSLVITDTQYF

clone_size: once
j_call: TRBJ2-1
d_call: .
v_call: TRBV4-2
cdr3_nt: TGTGCCAGCAGCCAATCAGGAGGGATCCACAATGAGCAGTTCTTC
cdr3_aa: CASSQSGGIHNEQFF

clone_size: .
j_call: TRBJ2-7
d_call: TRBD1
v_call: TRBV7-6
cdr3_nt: TGTGCCAGCAGCTTAGCGAGCCAGGGGGCTTACGAGCAGTACTTC
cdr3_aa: CASSLASQGAYEQYF

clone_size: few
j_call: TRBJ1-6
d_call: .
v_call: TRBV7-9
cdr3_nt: TGTGCCAGCAGCTTCGACAGTGATCGACTCCACTTT
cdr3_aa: CASSFDSDRLHF

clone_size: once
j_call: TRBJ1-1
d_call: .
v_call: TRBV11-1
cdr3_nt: TGTGCCAGCAGACACCCAGGGGACACTGAAGCTTTCTTT
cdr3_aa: CASRHPGDTEAFF

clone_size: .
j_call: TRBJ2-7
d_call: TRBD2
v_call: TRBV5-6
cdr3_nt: TGTGCCAGCAGCCGCTTCCGTGGGAGCGGGGGACCCTACGAGCAGTACTTC
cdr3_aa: CASSRFRGSGGPYEQYF

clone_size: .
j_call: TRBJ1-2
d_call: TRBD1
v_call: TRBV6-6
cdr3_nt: TGTGCCAGCACCCCGGGACAGCTCTATGGCTACACCTTC
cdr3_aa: CASTPGQLYGYTF

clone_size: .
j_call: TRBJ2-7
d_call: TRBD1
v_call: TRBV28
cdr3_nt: TGTGCCAGCAGGTCTCCGGGACAGGGAGGCGAGCAGTACTTC
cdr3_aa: CASRSPGQGGEQYF

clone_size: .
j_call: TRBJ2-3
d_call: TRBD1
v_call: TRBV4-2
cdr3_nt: TGTGCCAGCAGCCAACAGGGGGCTTCGTCAGATACGCAGTATTTT
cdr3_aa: CASSQQGASSDTQYF

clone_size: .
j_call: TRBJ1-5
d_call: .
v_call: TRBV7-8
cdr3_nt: TGTGCCAGCAGCTTCTATAGCAATCAGCCCCAGCATTTT
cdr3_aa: CASSFYSNQPQHF

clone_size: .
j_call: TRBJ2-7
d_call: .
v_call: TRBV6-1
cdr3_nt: TGTGCCAGCAGGACGTCCACCTACGAGCAGTACTTC
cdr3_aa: CASRTSTYEQYF